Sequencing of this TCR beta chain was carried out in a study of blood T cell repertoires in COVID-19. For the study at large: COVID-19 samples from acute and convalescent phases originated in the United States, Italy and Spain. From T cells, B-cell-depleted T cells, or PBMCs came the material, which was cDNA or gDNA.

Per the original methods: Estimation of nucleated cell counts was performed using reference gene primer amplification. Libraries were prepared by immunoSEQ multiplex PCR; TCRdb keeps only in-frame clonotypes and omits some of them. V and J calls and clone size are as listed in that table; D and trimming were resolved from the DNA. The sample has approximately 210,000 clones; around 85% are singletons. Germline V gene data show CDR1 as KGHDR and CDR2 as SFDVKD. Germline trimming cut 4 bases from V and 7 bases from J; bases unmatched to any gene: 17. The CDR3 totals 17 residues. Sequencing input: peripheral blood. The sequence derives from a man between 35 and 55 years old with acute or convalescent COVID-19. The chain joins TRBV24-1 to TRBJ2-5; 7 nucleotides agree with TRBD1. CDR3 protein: CATSDRATGLEIGTQYF. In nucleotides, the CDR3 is TGTGCCACCAGTGACCGGGCGACAGGGTTGGAGATTGGGACCCAGTACTTC.